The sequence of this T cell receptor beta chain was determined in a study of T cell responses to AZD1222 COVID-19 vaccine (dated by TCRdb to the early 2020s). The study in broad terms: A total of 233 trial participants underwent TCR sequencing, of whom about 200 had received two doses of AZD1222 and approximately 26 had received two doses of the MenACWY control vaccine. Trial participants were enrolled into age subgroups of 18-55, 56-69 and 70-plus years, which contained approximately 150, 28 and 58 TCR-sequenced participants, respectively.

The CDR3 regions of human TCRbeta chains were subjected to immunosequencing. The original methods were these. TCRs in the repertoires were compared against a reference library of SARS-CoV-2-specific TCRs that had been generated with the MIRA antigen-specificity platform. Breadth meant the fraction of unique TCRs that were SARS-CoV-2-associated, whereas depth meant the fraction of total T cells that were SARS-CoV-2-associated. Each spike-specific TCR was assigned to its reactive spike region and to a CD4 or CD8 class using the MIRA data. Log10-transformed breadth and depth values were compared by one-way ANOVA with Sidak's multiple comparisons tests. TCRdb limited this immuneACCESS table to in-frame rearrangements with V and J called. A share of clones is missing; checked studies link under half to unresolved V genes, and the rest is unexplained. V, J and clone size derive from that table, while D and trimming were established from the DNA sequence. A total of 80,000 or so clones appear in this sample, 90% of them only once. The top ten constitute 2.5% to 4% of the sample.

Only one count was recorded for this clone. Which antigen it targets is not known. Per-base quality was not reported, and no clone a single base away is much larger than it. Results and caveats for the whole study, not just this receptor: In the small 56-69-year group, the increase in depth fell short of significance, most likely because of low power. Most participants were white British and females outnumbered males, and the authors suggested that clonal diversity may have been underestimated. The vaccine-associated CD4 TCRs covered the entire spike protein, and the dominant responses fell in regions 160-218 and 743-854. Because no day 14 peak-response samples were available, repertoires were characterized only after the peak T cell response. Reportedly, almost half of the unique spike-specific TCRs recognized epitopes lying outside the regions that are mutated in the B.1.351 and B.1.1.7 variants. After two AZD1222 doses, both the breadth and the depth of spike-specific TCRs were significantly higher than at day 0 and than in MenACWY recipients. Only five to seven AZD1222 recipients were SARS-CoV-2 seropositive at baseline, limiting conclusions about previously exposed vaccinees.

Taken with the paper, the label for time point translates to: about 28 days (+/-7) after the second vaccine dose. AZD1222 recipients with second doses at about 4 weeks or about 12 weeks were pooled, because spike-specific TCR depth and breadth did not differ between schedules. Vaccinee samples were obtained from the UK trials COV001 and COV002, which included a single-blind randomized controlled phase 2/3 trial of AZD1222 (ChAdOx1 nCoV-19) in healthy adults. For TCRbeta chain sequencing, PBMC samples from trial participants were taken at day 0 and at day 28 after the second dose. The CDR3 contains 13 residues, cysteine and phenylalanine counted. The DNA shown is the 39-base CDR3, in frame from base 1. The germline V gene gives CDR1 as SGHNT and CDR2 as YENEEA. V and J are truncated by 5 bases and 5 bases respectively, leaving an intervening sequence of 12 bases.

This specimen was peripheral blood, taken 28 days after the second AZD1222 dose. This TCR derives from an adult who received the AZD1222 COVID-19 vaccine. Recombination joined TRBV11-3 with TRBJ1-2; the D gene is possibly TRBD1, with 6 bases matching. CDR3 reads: CASSPGQSYGYTF. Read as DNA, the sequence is TGTGCCAGCAGCCCAGGACAGAGTTATGGCTACACCTTC.